A single T cell receptor (beta chain) is shown here with its context. This clone was observed once. No antigen is known for it. No much larger clonotype is one base removed from it; base qualities were not supplied. The same CDR3 also results from other DNA sequences found in this sample. The cohort was made up of 500 to 850 healthy bone marrow donors. At the time of sampling, every cohort member was nominally healthy, though immune exposures that went unrecorded were likely present. The donor was CMV seronegative and was included in the group of about 400 seronegative cohort members. A peripheral blood sample was provided by each donor, and peripheral blood mononuclear cells were used for TCR beta sequencing. Genomic DNA was extracted from the blood cell samples with the Qiagen DNeasy Blood Extraction Kit. The data stem from a study of cytomegalovirus exposure and HLA in healthy donors (dated by TCRdb to between 2016 and 2019). The study in broad terms: In an earlier analysis of around 540 of the donors, less than 350 Gb of sequence data and about 110 million unique TCR beta sequences from 180 million or so T cells were reported. Approximately 310 gigabases of sequencing data and approximately 85 million unique TCR sequences were included in an early release covering around 650 HLA-typed donors. Of the approximately 370 genotyped donors, more than 75% were placed in the genetic ancestry cluster associated with self-reported Caucasian donors. The aim of the study was to test whether cataloging public T cell receptors could identify signatures of past pathogen exposure. The study used immunosequencing to profile the T cell repertoires of hundreds of subjects and linked those repertoires to cytomegalovirus serostatus. Besides the first cohort of under 700 subjects, a separate validation cohort made up of 120 different subjects was used. The study combined high-throughput TCR immunosequencing, statistical association of individual TCRs with disease status, and machine learning to predict cytomegalovirus infection status. A later analysis re-analyzed previously published TCR beta repertoires from hundreds of donors and added high-resolution HLA genotyping to study TCR occurrence patterns. Rather than drawing on any new phenotypic data, the later analysis identified candidate immune exposures from TCR beta sequences and the way those sequences occurred across donors. In an earlier analysis of a few hundred of the donors, high-throughput TCR beta sequencing was used to judge whether each TCR beta V gene segment behaved as functional or pseudogenic. Donor age, sex, ethnicity and CMV serostatus were compiled together with the repertoire data. In a later genetic analysis, genome-wide SNP genotypes for about 55% of the 666 donors were used, and that subset was treated as a discovery cohort. All discovery cohort repertoires had been generated using a single sequencing platform. HLA typing covered class I and class II loci at four-digit resolution. The number of donors typed differed by locus, with roughly 629-640 for A, B, C, DRB1 and DQB1, roughly 520 for DQA1, approximately 580 for DPA1, and approximately 470 for DPB1. Because of strong linkage in the cohort, roughly 5 DR-DQ haplotypes were treated as single units for association and clustering. Across under 500 genotyped donors of the cohort, an average of 235,054 unique TCR beta nucleotide sequences per donor were sequenced, and roughly 20% of those sequences were non-productive.

Here is what the overall study found, with its caveats: Broadly in line with IMGT annotations, most TCR beta V segments showed up in productive rearrangements about 87% or about 30% of the time in an earlier analysis of 587 of the donors. The study listed 164 TCR beta chains as associated with cytomegalovirus. A later analysis found that TCR association rates varied across HLA loci, with DRB1 alleles showing the most associated TCRs and HLA-C alleles the fewest. A later analysis found that most CMV-associated TCR beta chains appeared HLA-restricted, with HLA associations seemingly driven largely by CMV exposure. Because HLA typing was missing for some donors at each locus, association tests included only the typed subset. A cluster of highly shared sequence variants was judged likely to represent a technical artifact of the sequencing pipeline. At a false discovery rate of 0.05, a later analysis linked about 16,000 TCR beta sequences to specific HLA alleles. V-gene and J-gene trimming of TCR beta chains was associated with a missense DCLRE1C variant in a later genetic analysis, and the association was replicated in an independent cohort. Cytomegalovirus status was reported to be diagnosed by the classifier with high specificity and sensitivity in both the original and validation cohorts. The presence/absence analyses assumed that sequencing depth was roughly uniform across donors, and that assumption may not be true. The authors suggested that the approach could potentially be generalized to other disease states and immunological phenotypes. Strong co-occurrence of HLA alleles, especially DR and DQ, made assigning TCR associations to individual alleles difficult. Linkage disequilibrium might explain the correlated functional status among segregating V segments, but an unknown experimental factor could not be ruled out. CMV serostatus was the only immune exposure information available for the cohort. In a later genetic analysis, fewer N-insertions in productive TCRs were reported among donors in an Asian-associated ancestry cluster than the roughly 640-donor mean. Compared with equally common non-associated chains, HLA-associated TCR beta chains in a later analysis were more clonally expanded and had lower generation probabilities. The earlier analysis of approximately 540 of the donors excluded some 15 rarely observed V segments, including chromosome 9 orphons, because counts were too low. Most TCR sequences were seen in very few donors, while some public TCRs were found in many individuals. In a later analysis, several top co-occurrence clusters were reported to appear linked to parvovirus B19, influenza, CMV and Epstein-Barr virus. The 87-base-pair reads could not distinguish some IMGT-functional V segments, including TRBV6-2 and TRBV6-3, so those segments were excluded. A further reported finding was that TCR beta sequences accurately predicted the HLA-A and HLA-B alleles for most subjects in the first cohort. Only TCR beta chains were sequenced in this cohort, and the absence of alpha or paired-chain data limited detectable features. In vitro tests confirmed that a few of the cytomegalovirus-associated TCR beta chains recognize cytomegalovirus antigens.

The CDR3, cysteine through phenylalanine, is 13 amino acids long. CDR3 DNA is the only sequence kept; it has 39 bases, read in frame from the first base. Trimming takes 3 bases from V and 1 base from J, and the germline ends sit 6 bases apart. Taken from the germline V gene (reference sequence), the CDR1 and CDR2 loops are LNHDA and SQIVND. The library was produced with the immunoSEQ multiplex PCR assay. A mixture of 60 forward primers for TCR Vbeta segments and 13 reverse primers for TCR Jbeta segments was used in the multiplex PCR. The CDR3 region of rearranged TCR beta genes was amplified from genomic DNA with a multiplex PCR assay. The amplified TCR beta libraries were sequenced on the Illumina HiSeq System as 87-base-pair reads. For the original study's pipeline: Across the roughly 600 repertoires, a later analysis counted about 81 million unique TCR beta chains, some 11 million of which were shared by at least two donors. A nearest-neighbor algorithm error-corrected the raw reads and collapsed the reads into unique sequences, merging closely related sequences to remove PCR and sequencing errors. To assign V, D and J gene segments, CDR3 sequences were aligned to IMGT reference sequences. Each retained sequence needed at least a six-nucleotide match to both a V gene segment and a J gene segment. Rearrangements were classified as productive when the CDR3 lacked stop codons and remained in frame with V and J, and all other rearrangements were classified as non-productive. CDR3 was defined according to IMGT convention as the region running from the second conserved V-encoded cysteine to the conserved J-encoded phenylalanine. The earlier analysis of around 640 of the donors excluded sequences that lacked an unambiguous match to a single V gene segment. In an earlier analysis of 587 of the donors, V segments were called functional above 56.7% productive rearrangements and were called segregating when the between-donor standard deviation exceeded 5%. To diagnose cytomegalovirus status from the catalog of TCR beta chain sequences, a statistical classification framework was built. A later analysis assigned V and J genes by comparing TCR nucleotide sequences with IMGT/GENE-DB human TR gene sequences. In a later analysis, CDR3 sequences and most-parsimonious VDJ recombination scenarios were assigned using the TCRdist pipeline. In a later analysis, every TCR beta chain was defined by the combination of its CDR3 amino acid sequence and its V-gene family, and reads without a unique V-gene family were dropped. A later analysis removed 550 to 650 highly shared, low-generation-probability nucleotide sequences to deal with suspected cross-contamination and a sequencing artifact. A later analysis calculated a clonal expansion index for each public chain from normalized within-repertoire ranks of inferred template counts. In a later analysis, generation probabilities were computed using a VDJ recombination model fitted to out-of-frame rearrangements, and the results were checked against IGoR. A later analysis scored TCR-TCR, TCR-HLA and TCR-CMV co-occurrence with hypergeometric tests, applying a repertoire-size bias correction to TCR pairs. In a later analysis, false discovery rates were estimated by permuting HLA or CMV assignments 20 times. In a later analysis, co-occurring TCRs were grouped with DBSCAN, and TCRdist sequence similarity was added when clustering was performed within HLA-allele-positive subsets. Repertoires with fewer than 30,000 or more than 120,000 public chains were left out of co-occurrence clustering, as were a handful of repertoires with anomalous nucleotide sharing. TCRdb limited this immuneACCESS table to in-frame rearrangements with V and J called. A share of clones is missing; checked studies link under half to unresolved V genes, and the rest is unexplained. Clonal size and the V and J genes are those of that table, whereas D and trimming came from the DNA. The sample data list roughly 240,000 clones, and about 85% of these were observed just once. The ten largest clones take up roughly 0.22% of the sample.

This TCR derives from a girl aged 2 to 9 in good health and CMV-seronegative. Sequencing used PBMCs. This sequence uses TRBV19 and TRBJ1-1; the D gene assignment is ambiguous. The base sequence is TGTGCCAGTAGTATTCGGGGGAACACTGAAGCTTTCTTT. Its protein reads: CASSIRGNTEAFF.